This TCR beta chain was observed in a study of T cell responses to AZD1222 COVID-19 vaccine. Produced via immunoSEQ multiplex PCR; TCRdb's table is partial and in-frame only. The sample yields 150,000 to 190,000 clones, 90% seen once. Germline CDR1 reads LNHDA; CDR2 reads SQIVND (reference sequence). This CDR3 comprises 16 residues. Trimming shortened V by 2 bases and J by 4 bases, and 15 bases separated the two germline ends. For this clone: Its antigen remains unknown.

Notes on the study in general: At baseline, seropositivity was found in only five or six AZD1222 recipients. Of spike-specific TCRs, nearly half reportedly target regions left unmutated in variants. At 160-218 and 743-854, vaccine-associated CD4 TCRs were dominant, and they spanned spike.

The receptor was isolated from an adult in good health. This sample comprised peripheral blood, obtained on day 0 of AZD1222 vaccination. The chain carries TRBV19 and TRBJ2-1, with D perhaps matching TRBD2 (5 bases). The CDR3 sequence: CASSIKGLSLYNEQFF. In DNA, the CDR3 is TGTGCCAGTAGTATAAAAGGACTCAGTCTTTACAATGAGCAGTTCTTC.